The 17 T cell receptor beta chains below all came from one sample that was sequenced in a study of T cell responses to AZD1222 COVID-19 vaccine. Profiling relied on immunoSEQ multiplex PCR, and the TCRdb table lists in-frame clones only, not all of them. The sample includes about 86,000 clones, 60% to 80% of them seen just once. The sequenced sample was peripheral blood, obtained on day 0 of AZD1222 vaccination. The receptor set was obtained from an adult in good health.

This chain links TRBV11-2 with TRBJ2-3; D uncertain. Germline CDR1 SGHAT, CDR2 FQNNGV. V lost 3 bases and J 7 bases, leaving 11 bases between the germline ends. The CDR3 contains 13 residues. The CDR3 DNA is TGTGCCAGCAGCTTCGTTCCTAGGAATACGCAGTATTTT. It yields the protein CASSFVPRNTQYF.

The chain employs TRBV25-1 and TRBJ1-5; 7 bases fit TRBD1. V shed 2 bases and J 0 bases; nucleotides not matched to a gene: 10. The germline gives CDR1 MGHDK, CDR2 SYGVNS. The length of the CDR3 is 18 residues. The CDR3 bases are TGTGCCAGCAGTGAAACTCGGACAGGATTAAATAGCAATCAGCCCCAGCATTTT. The encoded protein is CASSETRTGLNSNQPQHF.

This clone was seen once. The genes are TRBV6-6 and TRBJ2-1; 11 positions agree with TRBD2. With V trimmed by 5 bases and J by 4 bases, 10 bases remained unmatched. Germline CDR1 is MNHNY and CDR2 is SVGAGI (reference sequence). This CDR3 region has 17 residues. CDR3 DNA: TGTGCCAGCAGTCCTATGGGGACTAGCGGAGTGTACAATGAGCAGTTCTTC. Protein product: CASSPMGTSGVYNEQFF.

The chain is built from TRBV18 and TRBJ2-3; D tentatively fits TRBD1 or TRBD2 (5 bases each). V lost 5 bases, J lost 5 bases, and 17 bases lay in between. The CDR3 runs to 15 residues. Germline CDR1 and CDR2: KGHSH and LQKENI. As DNA, the CDR3 is TGTGCCAGCTCAGCGGTTGAGGGGCTGGTAGATACGCAGTATTTT. Residues: CASSAVEGLVDTQYF.

The chain uses TRBV10-3 and TRBJ1-6, with D possibly matching TRBD1 (6 bases). Germline values: CDR1 ENHRY, CDR2 SYGVKD. The CDR3 consists of 16 residues. Between the trimmed V and J ends, which lost 3 bases and 6 bases, there was a span of 15 bases. CDR3 DNA: TGTGCCATCAGTGAACCCTCGGGACAACCTAATTCACCCCTCCACTTT. Protein: CAISEPSGQPNSPLHF.

The V and J genes are TRBV5-1 and TRBJ1-5, with D perhaps matching TRBD1 (6 bases). Per germline, CDR1 SGHRS and CDR2 YFSETQ. The CDR3 loop spans 15 amino acids. V was shortened by 0 bases and J by 4 bases, with 11 bases between the two germline ends. CDR3 sequence reads: CASSLDGTRNQPQHF. The DNA for the CDR3 is TGCGCCAGCAGCTTGGATGGGACACGGAATCAGCCCCAGCATTTT.

This rearrangement joins TRBV30 to TRBJ2-7; D is uncertain. The V gene's germline CDR1 is GTSNPN and CDR2 SVGIG (reference sequence). The CDR3 runs 11 residues. The V end lost 2 bases, the J end lost 5 bases, and 7 bases lay between the germline ends. The CDR3 coding sequence is TGTGCCTGGAGTACCGCTAACGAGCAGTACTTC. Amino acid sequence: CAWSTANEQYF.

This clone was observed a single time. The chain uses TRBV28 and TRBJ1-2; 11 bases are a match to TRBD1. This CDR3 spans 13 amino acids. V trimming: 4 bases; J trimming: 7 bases; junction bases outside the gene matches: 2. The germline V gene has CDR1 MDHEN and CDR2 SYDVKM. The DNA for the CDR3 is TGTGCCAGCAGTTCGGGACAGGGGGTTGGCTACACCTTC. Translated, it gives CASSSGQGVGYTF.

The CDR3 coding sequence is TGTGCCAGCAGCTTAGGGCAGGGCGCCTATGGCTACACCTTC. Amino acids: CASSLGQGAYGYTF. The V gene is TRBV11-2, the J gene TRBJ1-2; TRBD1 might be the D (5 bases). The germline CDR1 and CDR2 sequences are SGHAT and FQNNGV. This CDR3 is built from 14 residues. With 1 base removed from V and 4 bases from J, the gap between germline ends came to 10 bases.

This clone was picked up a small number of times. The chain is built from TRBV4-1 and TRBJ2-2; 14 nucleotides align to TRBD2. The CDR3 covers 19 residues. The germline gives CDR1 MGHRA, CDR2 YSYEKL. V shed 3 bases, J shed 1 base, and the junction held 7 bases outside the gene matches. For the CDR3, the DNA is TGCGCCAGCAGCCAGGGACTAGCGGGAGTTCTCGGGAACACCGGGGAGCTGTTTTTT. Its protein product is CASSQGLAGVLGNTGELFF.

The chain employs TRBV10-3 and TRBJ1-5; the match to TRBD1 covers 7 bases. Unmatched junction bases numbered 14, after V lost 0 bases and J lost 0 bases. This CDR3 has 20 amino acids. Germline lookup yields CDR1 ENHRY and CDR2 SYGVKD. The CDR3 DNA reads TGTGCCATCAGTGAGTCACCCCCATTCGACAGGGCCTATAGCAATCAGCCCCAGCATTTT. The encoded protein is CAISESPPFDRAYSNQPQHF.

The V and J genes are TRBV9 and TRBJ1-6; the match to TRBD1 covers 7 bases. V shed 7 bases, J shed 0 bases, and the junction held 1 base outside the gene matches. Germline assignment: CDR1 SGDLS and CDR2 YYNGEE. The CDR3 loop spans 14 amino acids. CDR3 sequence: CASGDSSYNSPLHF. In DNA form, the CDR3 reads TGTGCCAGCGGGGACAGCTCCTATAATTCACCCCTCCACTTT.

This chain links TRBV5-1 with TRBJ2-3; no reliable D call. The CDR3 is 14 amino acids. Germline V gives CDR1 SGHRS, CDR2 YFSETQ. Deletions cut 0 bases from V and 6 bases from J, with 11 bases between. The CDR3: CASSLDKVGDTQYF. CDR3 DNA: TGCGCCAGCAGCTTGGATAAAGTGGGGGATACGCAGTATTTT.

V and J are TRBV5-1 and TRBJ2-1; 8 positions match TRBD2. The CDR3 consists of 17 residues. Trimming took 2 bases from V and 0 from J; bases not matched to a gene: 7. Germline CDR1 reads SGHRS; CDR2 reads YFSETQ. The CDR3 here is CASSFGNSGNSYNEQFF. The CDR3 DNA reads TGCGCCAGCAGCTTTGGTAATAGCGGGAACTCCTACAATGAGCAGTTCTTC.

The rearrangement links TRBV15 to TRBJ1-4, with a weak D call TRBD1 (5 bases). With 5 bases removed from V and 10 bases from J, the gap between germline ends came to 14 bases. Looked up from germline, CDR1 is LNHNV and CDR2 is YYDKDF (reference sequence). This CDR3 contains 13 residues. The CDR3 region has the DNA TGTGCCACCAGCTCCATGACCCAGGGAAAACTGTTTTTT. Protein product: CATSSMTQGKLFF.

The chain employs TRBV2 and TRBJ2-7; 13 bases are shared with TRBD2. This CDR3 comprises 15 residues. Germline-derived CDR1 and CDR2 are SNHLY and FYNNEI. The trim removed 4 bases at V and 3 bases at J, leaving 3 bases unmatched. The CDR3 protein is CASSGTSGSFYEQYF. CDR3 nucleotides: TGTGCCAGCAGTGGGACTAGCGGGAGCTTCTACGAGCAGTACTTC.

J is TRBJ2-6 and V is TRBV19; D is unresolved. V shed 5 bases and J shed 0 bases, with 8 bases lying between them. Germline values: CDR1 LNHDA, CDR2 SQIVND (reference sequence). The CDR3 contains 15 residues. The CDR3 sequence: CASSDLSSGANVLTF. The DNA of the CDR3 is TGTGCCAGTAGTGACCTTAGCTCTGGGGCCAACGTCCTGACTTTC.